These T cell receptor beta chains were read from a single sample in a study of T-cell reconstitution after alpha-beta-depleted transplantation in children. TCRdb called the PCR reads again in MiXCR, with one record for every CDR3 protein. The sample has roughly 32,000 distinct CDR3 sequences, roughly 6.5% seen once. The specimen was peripheral blood, collected 60 days after TCRalphabeta/CD19-depleted stem cell transplant. The receptors stem from a child less than two years old who had a stem cell transplant for acute myeloid leukemia, so the T cells may come from the graft donor. Each CDR3 is given with its conserved first and last residue. The D gene is left open where the match is weak. Part of the rows lack a size; the others show once, few, many or a class for expanded clones.

d_call	v_call	clone_size	j_call	cdr3_aa	cdr3_nt
.	TRBV5-1	many	TRBJ1-5	CASSLVPQGQPQHF	TGCGCCAGCAGCTTGGTCCCACAGGGTCAGCCCCAGCATTTT
TRBD2	TRBV5-1	many	TRBJ2-1	CASSLEKTSGRSYNEQFF	TGCGCCAGCAGCTTGGAAAAGACTAGCGGGAGATCCTACAATGAGCAGTTCTTC
.	TRBV7-8	.	TRBJ2-3	CASSPGADRTDTQYF	TGTGCCAGCAGCCCCGGGGCGGACCGCACAGATACGCAGTATTTT
.	TRBV19	few	TRBJ1-5	CASSIPGKRNNQPQHF	TGTGCCAGTAGTATTCCAGGGAAGAGGAACAATCAGCCCCAGCATTTT
.	TRBV7-9	few	TRBJ2-7	CASSLINIYEQYF	TGTGCCAGCAGCTTAATTAACATCTACGAGCAGTACTTC
.	TRBV9	many	TRBJ2-3	CASSVEGGQITDTQYF	TGTGCCAGCAGCGTAGAGGGGGGACAGATCACAGATACGCAGTATTTT
.	TRBV18	many	TRBJ1-1	CASSPTGHLNTEAFF	TGTGCCAGCTCACCGACGGGCCATTTGAACACTGAAGCTTTCTTT
TRBD2	TRBV4-2	many	TRBJ2-4	CASSQVRSRGVNIQYF	TGTGCCAGCAGCCAAGTAAGGTCGCGGGGGGTAAACATTCAGTACTTC
TRBD2	TRBV30	few	TRBJ2-1	CARGLAGEKFF	TGTGCCAGGGGACTAGCGGGAGAAAAGTTCTTC
.	TRBV7-2	many	TRBJ2-5	CASKGMIQETQYF	TGTGCCAGCAAAGGAATGATCCAAGAGACCCAGTACTTC
.	TRBV29-1	many	TRBJ2-1	CSVYFSSYNEQFF	TGCAGCGTCTACTTCAGCTCCTACAATGAGCAGTTCTTC
TRBD1	TRBV12-3/TRBV12-4	many	TRBJ2-5	CASSFRGRETQYF	TGTGCCAGCAGCTTCAGGGGGCGAGAGACCCAGTACTTC
.	TRBV12-3/TRBV12-4	once	TRBJ2-7	CARGPGLGCCALYF	TGTGCCAGGGGCCCCGGACTGGGCTGCTGCGCACTGTACTTC
.	TRBV4-3	.	TRBJ2-5	CASSQEDGGYETQYF	TGCGCCAGCAGCCAAGAGGACGGAGGGTATGAGACCCAGTACTTC
.	TRBV6-5	many	TRBJ2-2	CASRGGSGELFF	TGTGCCAGCAGGGGCGGATCCGGGGAGCTGTTTTTT
.	TRBV19	many	TRBJ1-1	CASSLGRTYTEAFF	TGTGCCAGTAGTCTGGGACGGACTTACACTGAAGCTTTCTTT
.	TRBV12-3/TRBV12-4	many	TRBJ1-2	CASSPGGVGYTF	TGTGCCAGCAGTCCCGGGGGGGTCGGCTACACCTTC
.	TRBV19	many	TRBJ2-7	CASSIDRTYFYEQYF	TGTGCCAGTAGTATTGATCGGACTTACTTCTACGAGCAGTACTTC
TRBD1	TRBV7-9	many	TRBJ1-2	CASSGSGQNYGYTF	TGTGCCAGCAGCGGATCGGGACAGAACTATGGCTACACCTTC
.	TRBV27	many	TRBJ1-2	CASSLWWGAARGYTF	TGTGCCAGCAGTTTATGGTGGGGCGCTGCTAGAGGCTACACCTTC
TRBD1	TRBV27	.	TRBJ1-1	CASRTGATEAFF	TGTGCCAGCAGAACAGGGGCCACTGAAGCTTTCTTT
.	TRBV7-2	many	TRBJ1-1	CASSPGPYTEAFF	TGTGCCAGCAGCCCCGGGCCCTACACTGAAGCTTTCTTT
.	TRBV18	many	TRBJ1-1	CASSRGSRRGEEAFF	TGTGCCAGCTCACGAGGATCCCGCAGGGGAGAAGAAGCTTTCTTT
.	TRBV29-1	many	TRBJ2-5	CSVEVGGLETQYF	TGCAGCGTTGAAGTGGGGGGGCTGGAGACCCAGTACTTC
.	TRBV3-1	many	TRBJ2-3	CASSQGIVRSDTQYF	TGTGCCAGCAGCCAAGGGATAGTCAGGTCAGATACGCAGTATTTT
.	TRBV12-3/TRBV12-4	many	TRBJ2-5	CASSPLGRETQYF	TGTGCCAGCAGTCCCTTAGGTAGGGAGACCCAGTACTTC
.	TRBV29-1	many	TRBJ2-1	CSAFEGRANEQFF	TGCAGCGCCTTTGAGGGGAGAGCCAATGAGCAGTTCTTC
TRBD2	TRBV4-3	many	TRBJ2-1	CASSSQLAGVHNEQFF	TGCGCCAGCAGCTCGCAACTCGCGGGAGTTCACAATGAGCAGTTCTTC
.	TRBV11-2	many	TRBJ2-2	CASSAPGEVFF	TGTGCCAGCAGCGCGCCGGGAGAGGTGTTTTTT
.	TRBV27	many	TRBJ2-4	CASSFPGHIQYF	TGTGCCAGCAGTTTCCCGGGACACATTCAGTACTTC
.	TRBV7-2	many	TRBJ2-1	CASSPRTTEQFF	TGTGCCAGCAGCCCCCGGACCACGGAGCAGTTCTTC
TRBD2	TRBV7-8	few	TRBJ2-3	CASSLGVAGGPLTDTQYF	TGTGCCAGCAGCTTAGGGGTAGCGGGGGGTCCCCTCACAGATACGCAGTATTTT
.	TRBV9	many	TRBJ1-1	CASSVLGDTEAFF	TGTGCCAGCAGCGTATTGGGGGACACTGAAGCTTTCTTT
.	TRBV5-1	many	TRBJ2-3	CASSTYYRERADTQYF	TGCGCCAGCAGCACCTATTACAGGGAGCGGGCAGATACGCAGTATTTT
.	TRBV24-1	many	TRBJ2-7	CATSDRGRSDEQYF	TGTGCCACCAGTGACAGGGGGAGGTCGGACGAGCAGTACTTC
TRBD1	TRBV6-2/TRBV6-3	once	TRBJ2-7	CASTYRGVGYEQYF	TGTGCCAGCACCTACAGGGGAGTTGGCTACGAGCAGTACTTC
TRBD2	TRBV20-1	many	TRBJ2-7	CSARDLLAANYEQYF	TGCAGTGCTAGAGATCTACTAGCGGCAAACTACGAGCAGTACTTC
.	TRBV10-3	many	TRBJ2-1	CAISESVRDEQFF	TGTGCCATCAGTGAGTCGGTAAGGGATGAGCAGTTCTTC
.	TRBV2	many	TRBJ1-4	CATRRAPGEKLFF	TGTGCCACCCGTAGGGCGCCGGGGGAAAAACTGTTTTTT
TRBD2	TRBV28	many	TRBJ2-7	CASSPWTSGDSYEQYF	TGTGCCAGCAGTCCCTGGACTAGCGGGGACTCCTACGAGCAGTACTTC
.	TRBV6-6	many	TRBJ2-2	CAIGTGELFF	TGTGCCATCGGAACCGGGGAGCTGTTTTTT